The rows below give T cell receptor beta chains drawn from one sample of a study of identical twins. TCRdb re-called the 5' RACE reads through MiXCR, storing one row per CDR3 protein. Among fewer than 900,000 distinct CDR3 sequences listed, 21% were seen once. The same specimen was also included in a second study, on T cells expressing NK-cell markers.

Sequencing was carried out using PBMCs. All receptors derive from a young woman in good health. Both conserved end residues are part of each CDR3. D genes are given only for firm matches. The size of a clone is reported for some rows only, either as once, few or many, or as a class for expanded clones.

>TRBD2|TRBJ2-1|NA|TRBV7-8
CASSPYETSGHNEQFF
TGTGCCAGCAGCCCGTATGAGACTAGCGGACACAATGAGCAGTTCTTC
>NA|TRBJ2-4|few|TRBV29-1
CSGLLETGIQYF
TGCAGCGGGCTATTGGAGACAGGCATTCAGTACTTC
>NA|TRBJ2-3|NA|TRBV6-2/TRBV6-3
CASSYSVTQYF
TGTGCCAGCAGTTACTCGGTTACGCAGTATTTT
>NA|TRBJ1-5|few|TRBV20-1
CSAGRYQPQHF
TGCAGTGCTGGAAGATATCAGCCCCAGCATTTT
>NA|TRBJ1-1|NA|TRBV12-3/TRBV12-4
CASRNRIKEAFF
TGTGCCAGCAGAAATCGAATCAAGGAAGCTTTCTTT
>NA|TRBJ2-3|many|TRBV5-1
CASSQSTDTQYF
TGTGCCAGCAGCCAAAGCACAGATACGCAGTATTTT
>NA|TRBJ2-6|once|TRBV6-5
CASSSRASSAGANVLTF
TGTGCCAGCAGTTCCCGGGCCTCCAGCGCTGGGGCCAACGTCCTGACTTTC
>TRBD1|TRBJ1-1|few|TRBV29-1
CSVELTQGFTEAFF
TGCAGCGTCGAATTGACACAGGGGTTCACTGAAGCTTTCTTT
>TRBD1|TRBJ1-1|many|TRBV12-3/TRBV12-4
CASSRYRGTEAFF
TGTGCCAGCAGTAGATACAGGGGGACTGAAGCTTTCTTT
>NA|TRBJ2-5|NA|TRBV6-1
CASSPRAQESQYF
TGTGCCAGCAGTCCCCGGGCGCAAGAGTCCCAGTACTTC
>NA|TRBJ2-7|many|TRBV5-1
CASSLGPESTSYEQYF
TGCGCCAGCAGCTTGGGGCCGGAGTCTACTTCCTACGAGCAGTACTTC
>TRBD2|TRBJ2-3|NA|TRBV20-1
CSARAVGGAGEMDTQYF
TGCAGTGCTAGAGCCGTAGGGGGAGCGGGAGAGATGGATACGCAGTATTTT
>NA|TRBJ1-2|many|TRBV3-1
CASSQVLGNRAYGYTF
TGTGCCAGCAGCCAGGTCCTGGGGAATCGCGCCTATGGCTACACCTTC
>NA|TRBJ2-5|few|TRBV5-5
CASSLDRDRPQETQYF
TGTGCCAGCAGCTTGGACCGCGACAGACCTCAAGAGACCCAGTACTTC
>TRBD2|TRBJ2-1|few|TRBV6-1
CASRLLAGSYNEQFF
TGTGCCAGCAGACTACTAGCGGGATCCTACAATGAGCAGTTCTTC
>TRBD1|TRBJ2-2|few|TRBV12-3/TRBV12-4
CASSQGVRTGELFF
TGTGCCAGCAGCCAGGGGGTGAGGACCGGGGAGCTGTTTTTT
>NA|TRBJ1-1|many|TRBV7-6
CASSLSGGLTEAFF
TGTGCCAGCAGCTTGTCGGGAGGGCTTACTGAAGCTTTCTTT
>NA|TRBJ2-1|few|TRBV20-1
CSPRRGTDYNEQFF
TGCAGTCCGAGGAGGGGGACTGACTACAATGAGCAGTTCTTC
>TRBD1|TRBJ1-2|NA|TRBV6-1
CASVDRGYGYTF
TGTGCCAGCGTCGACAGGGGCTATGGCTACACCTTC